The sequence of this T cell receptor beta chain was determined in a study of blood T cell repertoires in COVID-19 (TCRdb year 2020). Some background on the complete study: Samples covering the acute and convalescent phases of COVID-19 were provided by collaborators in the United States, Italy and Spain. The material from the prospective study consisted of cDNA or gDNA derived from T cells, B-cell-depleted T cells, or PBMCs. Subjects who had been exposed to COVID-19, were actively infected with it, or had recovered from it provided the deeply sampled blood TCRbeta repertoires that made up the dataset. The repertoires were released in a freely available public database intended as a resource for research on the immune response to SARS-CoV-2. The samples were drawn from two sources: the first 160 participants of the ongoing ImmuneRACE study, and 950 to 1,500 subjects contributed by 6 global collaborators. Sample metadata almost always included a de-identified subject ID, COVID-19 status, age in years and sex. Where available, HLA class I and class II types were obtained from metadata supplied by the sample provider rather than from assay-based typing. General conclusions and limits of the study: How much clinical and demographic metadata was included differed by source and by participant, and the metadata was provided uncurated.

In Seattle, one collaborating source enrolled patients while the infection was active and tracked those patients longitudinally over the course of disease. Each collaborating institution followed its own protocols to collect whole blood in K2EDTA tubes. Collaborator samples were shipped for TCRbeta analysis as frozen whole blood, isolated PBMCs, or DNA extracted from either sample type. The immunoSEQ Assay, a bias-controlled multiplex PCR, was used to amplify TCRbeta CDR3 regions from genomic DNA. The paper's processing steps were these. Nucleated cell counts per sample were estimated from amplification of reference gene primers within the assay. To quantify the absolute abundance of each unique TCRbeta CDR3 rearrangement, sequence reads were collapsed and filtered. For each sample, productive Simpson clonality was calculated as the square root of Simpson's diversity index across productive rearrangements. Entries here come from immuneACCESS through TCRdb and include only in-frame sequences with V and J called. Some clones fail to appear in such tables; in the studies checked, an unresolved V gene covers under half of the shortfall, and the cause of the remainder is unknown. That table gives V, J and clone size, and the DNA gave D and trimming. Recorded for this sample are hundreds of thousands of clones; approximately 90% of them occurred a single time. The ten largest account for more than 0.7% of the sample.

This clone was found once. Its antigen is still unknown. Base qualities are missing; no much larger clone stands one base away. V drops 4 bases and J drops 11 bases, leaving 11 bases in between. CDR1 is given as SNHLY and CDR2 as FYNNEI, both from the germline V gene. From cysteine to phenylalanine, the CDR3 is 11 amino acids long. This entry keeps only the CDR3 DNA: 33 bases, framed from base 1. The receptor was isolated from a man aged 18-30 years with COVID-19, enrolled during active disease. The sample comprised peripheral blood. The chain was built from TRBV2 and TRBJ1-1; a tentative D call is TRBD1 (6 bases match). The DNA reads as follows: TGTGCCAGCAGTGCGTGGCAGGGGGCTTTCTTT. It encodes CASSAWQGAFF.